This section outlines one T cell receptor (beta chain) sequence together with its context. Its antigen is currently unknown. One base away lies a much larger clone, so this may be a sequencing read error. A modified ARM-PCR protocol with three rounds of nested PCR amplified TCRbeta. TCRdb redid the calling of the multiplex PCR reads with MiXCR, one entry per CDR3 protein. The data show 60,000 to 85,000 distinct CDR3 sequences, with approximately 82% seen just once and roughly 37% held by the top ten. This specimen comes from a study of tumor and adjacent non-tumor tissue in lung cancer. As for the study in general: The patients, some ten men and roughly 5 women, were about 31 to 80 with stage I to III disease.

This sample's RNA came from whole unsorted tissue. This non-tumor lung sample came from over 3 cm beyond the tumor edge. Study-level findings and limits: Significantly higher TCR diversity was found in tumor than normal lung. Tumor TCR diversity, when higher, was linked to shorter survival.

Germline V gene sequence: CDR1 SGHRS, CDR2 YFSETQ. The CDR3 totals 14 residues. The V end lost 5 bases, the J end lost 0 bases, and 10 bases lay between the germline ends. The sequence was collected from a man between 65 and 85 years old with non-small cell lung cancer. V usage is TRBV5-1 and J usage is TRBJ2-3; D possibly corresponds to TRBD1 (5 bases). Specimen: distant non-tumor lung tissue. CDR3 bases: TGCGCCAGCAGATCGGCAGGGAGCACAGATACGCAGTATTTT. Protein product: CASRSAGSTDTQYF.